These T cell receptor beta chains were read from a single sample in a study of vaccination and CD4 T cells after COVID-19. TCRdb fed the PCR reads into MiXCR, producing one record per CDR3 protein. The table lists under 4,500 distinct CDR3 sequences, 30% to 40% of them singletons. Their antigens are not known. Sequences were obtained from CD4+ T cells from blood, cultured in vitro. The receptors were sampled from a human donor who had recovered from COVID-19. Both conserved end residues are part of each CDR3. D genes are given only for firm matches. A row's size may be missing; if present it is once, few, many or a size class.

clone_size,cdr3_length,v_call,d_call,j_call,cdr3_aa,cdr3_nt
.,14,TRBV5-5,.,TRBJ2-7,CASSPYTTSYEQYF,TGTGCCAGCAGCCCGTACACGACTAGCTACGAGCAGTACTTC
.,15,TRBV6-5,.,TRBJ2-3,CASSYRPAGTDTQYF,TGTGCCAGCAGTTACAGGCCAGCTGGCACAGATACGCAGTATTTT
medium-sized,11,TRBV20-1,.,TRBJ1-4,CSARVGTKLFF,TGCAGTGCTAGAGTCGGGACTAAACTGTTTTTT
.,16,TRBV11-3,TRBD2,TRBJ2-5,CASSPGLAGGKETQYF,TGTGCCAGCAGCCCGGGACTAGCGGGAGGAAAAGAGACCCAGTACTTC
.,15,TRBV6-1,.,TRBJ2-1,CATVRRASSYNEQFF,TGTGCCACCGTAAGGCGGGCCAGCTCCTACAATGAGCAGTTCTTC
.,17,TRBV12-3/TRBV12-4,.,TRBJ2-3,CASSPTQGHGTTDTQYF,TGTGCCAGCAGCCCCACCCAGGGGCACGGGACAACAGATACGCAGTATTTT
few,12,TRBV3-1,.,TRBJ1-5,CASSHENQPQHF,TGTGCCAGCAGCCACGAAAATCAGCCCCAGCATTTT
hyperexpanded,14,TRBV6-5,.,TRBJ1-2,CASSSRGDGYGYTF,TGTGCCAGCAGTTCACGGGGGGACGGCTATGGCTACACCTTC
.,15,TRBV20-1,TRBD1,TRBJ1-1,CSARDPAGTGTEAFF,TGCAGTGCTAGAGATCCGGCGGGGACAGGCACTGAAGCTTTCTTT
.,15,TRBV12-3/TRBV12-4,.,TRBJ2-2,CASSFKRFWAGELFF,TGTGCCAGCAGTTTTAAGCGGTTTTGGGCCGGGGAGCTGTTTTTT
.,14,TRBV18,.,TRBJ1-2,CASSPLGGLDGYTF,TGTGCCAGCTCACCACTCGGAGGTCTGGATGGCTACACCTTC
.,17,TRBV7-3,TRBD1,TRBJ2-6,CASSPQGAVFGANVLTF,TGTGCCAGCAGCCCCCAGGGGGCTGTCTTTGGGGCCAACGTCCTGACTTTC
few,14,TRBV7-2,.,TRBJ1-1,CASSLVMWDTEAFF,TGTGCCAGCAGCTTAGTCATGTGGGACACTGAAGCTTTCTTT
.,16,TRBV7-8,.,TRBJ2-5,CASSSRLLARGETQYF,TGTGCCAGCAGCTCGCGCTTACTAGCCCGTGGAGAGACCCAGTACTTC
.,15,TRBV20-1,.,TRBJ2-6,CSARDGISGANVLTF,TGCAGTGCTAGAGACGGTATCTCTGGGGCCAACGTCCTGACTTTC
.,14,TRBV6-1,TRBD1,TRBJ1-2,CASKRTGTGVGYTF,TGTGCCAGCAAGAGAACCGGGACAGGGGTTGGCTACACCTTC
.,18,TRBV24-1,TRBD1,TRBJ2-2,CATSGVLGTGGAEGELFF,TGTGCCACCAGTGGGGTCCTTGGGACAGGGGGCGCCGAGGGGGAGCTGTTTTTT
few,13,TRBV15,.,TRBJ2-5,CATNGRYQETQYF,TGTGCCACCAATGGGCGGTACCAAGAGACCCAGTACTTC
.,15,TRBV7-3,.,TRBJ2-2,CASSRGRRGTGELFF,TGTGCCAGCAGTCGGGGGAGGCGGGGAACCGGGGAGCTGTTTTTT
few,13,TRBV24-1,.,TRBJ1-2,CATSDSQSNGYTF,TGTGCCACCAGTGATTCCCAATCGAATGGCTACACCTTC
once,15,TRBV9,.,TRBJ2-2,CASSVLATNTGELFF,TGTGCCAGCAGCGTCCTAGCCACGAACACCGGGGAGCTGTTTTTT
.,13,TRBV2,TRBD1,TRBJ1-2,CASSALRGPGYTF,TGTGCCAGCAGTGCGTTGAGGGGGCCTGGCTACACCTTC
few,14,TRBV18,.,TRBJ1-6,CASSPATGNSPLHF,TGTGCCAGCTCACCAGCCACAGGAAATTCACCCCTCCACTTT
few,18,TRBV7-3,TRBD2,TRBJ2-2,CASSLTGGQGLNTGELFF,TGTGCCAGCAGCCTAACGGGGGGGCAGGGCCTAAACACCGGGGAGCTGTTTTTT
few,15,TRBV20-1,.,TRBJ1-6,CSARVKSSYNSPLHF,TGCAGTGCTAGAGTTAAGAGCTCCTATAATTCACCCCTCCACTTT
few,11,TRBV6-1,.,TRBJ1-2,CASSEYDGYTF,TGTGCCAGCAGTGAATACGATGGCTACACCTTC
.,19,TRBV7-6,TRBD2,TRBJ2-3,CASSLAPLAGGPGTDTQYF,TGTGCCAGCAGCTTAGCCCCGCTAGCGGGAGGGCCGGGCACAGATACGCAGTATTTT
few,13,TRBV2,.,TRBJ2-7,CASREDNSYEQYF,TGTGCCAGCAGAGAGGACAACTCCTACGAGCAGTACTTC
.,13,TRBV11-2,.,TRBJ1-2,CASSLESGSGYTF,TGTGCCAGCAGCTTAGAATCGGGATCTGGCTACACCTTC
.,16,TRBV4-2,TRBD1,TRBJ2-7,CASSQATGAAGYEQYF,TGTGCCAGCAGCCAAGCGACAGGGGCGGCCGGGTACGAGCAGTACTTC
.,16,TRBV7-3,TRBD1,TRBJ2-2,CASSNAGTGGTGELFF,TGTGCCAGCAGCAATGCCGGGACAGGAGGCACCGGGGAGCTGTTTTTT